These 21 T cell receptor beta chains came from one sample sequenced in a study of CD8 T cells in ankylosing spondylitis. General study findings and limits: Blood from ankylosing spondylitis patients appeared to carry a characteristic roughly 8-variant TCR beta motif.

TCRdb re-analysed the 5' RACE reads in MiXCR, keeping a single row per CDR3 protein. The sample lists 100,000 to 150,000 distinct CDR3 sequences, under 20% seen once, with approximately 30% in the top ten. These receptors' targets are unknown. Sequencing input: blood, either unsorted or a sorted T cell fraction (not recorded which). All receptors derive from a male donor with ankylosing spondylitis.

Turning to this clonotype: A read error may account for a junction end that differs from germline. The chain combines TRBV4-2 with TRBJ2-1; maybe TRBD2 (6 bases). This CDR3 is built from 14 residues. CDR1 is LGHNA and CDR2 is YNFKEQ in the germline V gene. Here the CDR3 DNA reads TGTGCCAGCAGCCAAGATTGGGGGGAACTAAGCATGCTCTTC. It yields the protein CASSQDWGELSMLF.

This clonotype was counted only a few times. The V and J genes are TRBV7-9 and TRBJ2-3; 8 nucleotides line up with TRBD1. The V gene's germline CDR1 is SEHNR and CDR2 FQNEAQ (reference sequence). There are 16 residues in the CDR3. V lost 5 bases and J lost 1; bases outside the gene matches: 8. For the CDR3, the DNA is TGTGCCAGCAGCCCAACACCGGGACAGGGCACAGATACGCAGTATTTT. Protein sequence: CASSPTPGQGTDTQYF.

The chain links TRBV6-1 to TRBJ1-5; D remains ambiguous. V gave up 7 bases and J gave up 7 bases, with 20 bases separating them. The germline V gene encodes CDR1 MNHNS and CDR2 SASEGT. The CDR3 length is 15 residues. This CDR3 reads CASTRSERSEQPQHF. In nucleotides, the CDR3 is TGTGCCAGCACCCGGAGTGAAAGAAGTGAGCAGCCCCAGCATTTT.

The chain is built from TRBV7-2 and TRBJ1-1; 7 bases align to TRBD1. V shed 4 bases and J 5 bases; nucleotides not matched to a gene: 7. Germline loops: CDR1 SGHTA, CDR2 FQGNSA. The CDR3 length is 14 residues. CDR3 residues: CASSSWTGGTEAFF. The DNA for the CDR3 is TGTGCCAGCAGCTCTTGGACAGGAGGGACTGAAGCTTTCTTT.

There are a few counts of this clonotype. V and J are TRBV15 and TRBJ2-3; 8 nucleotides align to TRBD2. The germline CDR1 and CDR2 sequences are LNHNV and YYDKDF (reference sequence). CDR3 length: 14 amino acids. Germline trimming cut 6 bases from V and 2 bases from J; bases unmatched to any gene: 4. CDR3 region: CATREAGDTDTQYF. The DNA for the CDR3 is TGTGCCACCAGGGAAGCGGGGGACACAGATACGCAGTATTTT.

The CDR3, as DNA: TGTGCCAGCACCTTTGCCCATGAGCAGTTCTTC. This sequence encodes CASTFAHEQFF. This chain uses TRBV27 with TRBJ2-1; D uncertain. Germline V lookup: CDR1 MNHEY, CDR2 SMNVEV (reference sequence). V lost 7 bases, J lost 8 bases, and 9 bases lay in between. There are 11 residues in the CDR3.

This chain links TRBV30 with TRBJ2-1, with no clear D. V gave up 2 bases and J gave up 0 bases, with 5 bases separating them. Germline-derived CDR1 and CDR2 are GTSNPN and SVGIG (reference sequence). CDR3 length equals 13 residues. The CDR3 sequence: CAWSLSSYNEQFF. The CDR3 DNA follows: TGTGCCTGGAGTCTGAGCTCCTACAATGAGCAGTTCTTC.

This clonotype was observed a few times. The chain joins TRBV9 to TRBJ1-5; D uncertain. The CDR3 has 14 residues. Trimming stripped 0 bases from V and 0 bases from J, with 4 bases between. Per germline, CDR1 SGDLS and CDR2 YYNGEE. CDR3 nucleotides: TGTGCCAGCAGCGTAGGTGGTAGCAATCAGCCCCAGCATTTT. This sequence encodes CASSVGGSNQPQHF.

This chain links TRBV14 with TRBJ2-1, with a tentative D call TRBD2 (5 bases). Germline values: CDR1 SGHDN, CDR2 FVKESK. The CDR3 length is 15 residues. Trimming cost V 4 bases and J 5 bases, with 15 bases left between them. The CDR3 region has the DNA TGTGCCAGCAGCCTTATCATCGGGGTTCACAATGAGCAGTTCTTC. This gives the protein CASSLIIGVHNEQFF.

The table lists this clonotype with many counts. The chain uses TRBV12-3 or TRBV12-4 and TRBJ2-1, with D possibly called TRBD1 or TRBD2 (5 bases each). The CDR3 totals 15 residues. V was pared by 5 bases and J by 7 bases, with 18 bases between. CDR3 sequence reads: CASSPLWGRNNEQFF. In DNA form, the CDR3 reads TGTGCCAGCAGTCCCCTGTGGGGACGAAATAATGAGCAGTTCTTC.

J is TRBJ2-5 and V is TRBV27; 8 bases match TRBD2. Germline V gene sequence: CDR1 MNHEY, CDR2 SMNVEV (reference sequence). V was clipped by 7 bases and J by 5 bases; unmatched bases: 15. The CDR3 runs 16 residues. The CDR3 region is CASTNFPAGAFETQYF. DNA of the CDR3: TGTGCCAGCACCAATTTCCCAGCGGGAGCTTTTGAGACCCAGTACTTC.

The rearrangement uses TRBV4-2 and TRBJ2-1; TRBD2 is a possible D gene (6 bases). From germline, CDR1 is LGHNA and CDR2 YNFKEQ. V shed 0 bases and J shed 0 bases, with 12 bases lying between them. The CDR3 covers 17 residues. The CDR3 sequence is CASSQEEGPGSYNEQFF. CDR3 DNA: TGTGCCAGCAGCCAAGAGGAGGGGCCAGGCTCCTACAATGAGCAGTTCTTC.

The chain has TRBV15 and TRBJ2-7; TRBD2 might be the D (6 bases). CDR3 size: 16 residues. The germline gives CDR1 LNHNV, CDR2 YYDKDF (reference sequence). The V and J ends lost 3 bases and 2 bases respectively, with 17 bases between them. As DNA, the CDR3 is TGTGCCACCAGCAGTAGATTTGGGCGGGGAACCTACGAGCAGTACTTC. This gives the protein CATSSRFGRGTYEQYF.

This clonotype was recorded many times. The chain recombines TRBV20-1 with TRBJ2-7; D perhaps matches TRBD1 (6 bases). This CDR3 is 12 amino acids long. The V gene's germline CDR1 is DFQATT and CDR2 SNEGSKA (reference sequence). Trimming left V 5 bases short and J 3 bases short, with 11 bases between. Here the CDR3 reads CSAGDKNYEQYF. CDR3 coding DNA: TGCAGTGCTGGGGACAAAAACTACGAGCAGTACTTC.

The rearrangement links TRBV27 to TRBJ1-2; 7 nucleotides line up with TRBD1. Germline values: CDR1 MNHEY, CDR2 SMNVEV (reference sequence). This CDR3 has 13 residues. V lost 5 bases, J lost 7 bases, and 7 bases stayed unmatched. CDR3 DNA: TGTGCCAGCAGTAACAGGGGATCGTCTGGCTACACCTTC. Protein sequence: CASSNRGSSGYTF.

CDR3 nucleotides: TGTGCCACCAGCAGACGAGTCTCTGGAAACACCATATATTTT. Translating it yields CATSRRVSGNTIYF. The chain couples TRBV15 to TRBJ1-3; D is uncertain. The CDR3 is made up of 14 amino acids. V dropped 2 bases and J dropped 0 bases, with 5 bases sitting between them. Germline V gene data show CDR1 as LNHNV and CDR2 as YYDKDF (reference sequence). The full variable domain, completed using reference TRBV15 and TRBJ1-3, is DAMVIQNPRYQVTQFGKPVTLSCSQTLNHNVMYWYQQKSSQAPKLLFHYYDKDFNNEADTPDNFQSRRPNTSFCFLDIRSPGLGDTAMYLCATSRRVSGNTIYFGEGSWLTVV.

This clonotype was counted a few times. The V call is TRBV6-2 or TRBV6-3, the J call TRBJ2-7; D is undetermined. This CDR3 spans 14 amino acids. The germline CDR1 and CDR2 sequences are MNHEY and SVGEGT. V was trimmed by 6 bases and J by 2 bases, leaving 14 bases between them. CDR3 in DNA: TGTGCCAGCAGCCGTACAGCAGGAGCCTACGAGCAGTACTTC. Translated: CASSRTAGAYEQYF.

This clonotype was detected only a few times. The chain is built from TRBV6-2 or TRBV6-3 and TRBJ2-2; D is undetermined. V gave up 0 bases and J gave up 7 bases, with 6 bases separating them. The CDR3 covers 13 residues. Germline loops: CDR1 MNHEY, CDR2 SVGEGT. The CDR3 region has the DNA TGTGCCAGCAGTTACTCGACGATCGGGGAGCTGTTTTTT. Residues: CASSYSTIGELFF.

The rearrangement uses TRBV3-1 and TRBJ2-1; D remains unclear. The germline V and J ends were trimmed by 4 bases and 9 bases, with 10 bases remaining between them. The CDR3 covers 12 residues. In germline, CDR1 is LGHDT, CDR2 YNNKEL (reference sequence). CDR3 residues: CASSRPGFEQFF. CDR3 nucleotide sequence: TGTGCCAGCAGCCGTCCTGGTTTTGAGCAGTTCTTC.

The chain combines TRBV4-2 with TRBJ1-2; 10 bases are a match to TRBD1. J lost 5 bases, V lost 2 bases, and 8 bases had no gene match. CDR3 size: 16 residues. CDR1 and CDR2 (germline): LGHNA, YNFKEQ. The CDR3 DNA follows: TGTGCCAGCAGCCAACGCCTCCGGGACAGGGGATATGGCTACACCTTC. This gives the protein CASSQRLRDRGYGYTF.

V gene TRBV12-5 combines with J gene TRBJ2-3; TRBD2 is a possible D gene (5 bases). V lost 5 bases, J lost 1 base, and 13 bases lay in between. The V gene's germline CDR1 is LGHNT and CDR2 FRNRAP. CDR3 length: 15 amino acids. CDR3 region: CASGPTDLGTDTQYF. For the CDR3, the DNA is TGTGCTAGTGGTCCGACGGACTTGGGCACAGATACGCAGTATTTT.